The rows below give T cell receptor beta chains drawn from one sample of a study of CD8 T cells in ankylosing spondylitis. From the 5' RACE reads, TCRdb called clonotypes with MiXCR, one entry per CDR3 protein. The sample shows 700,000 to 1,000,000 distinct CDR3 sequences, about an eighth of them seen only once. Sequencing used blood, either unsorted or a sorted T cell fraction (not recorded which). Receptors originate from a male donor with ankylosing spondylitis. Both conserved end residues are part of each CDR3. The order of the fields is V gene, J gene, clone size, D gene, CDR3 protein, CDR3 DNA. A D gene is named only where the DNA matches it firmly. A clone size is listed for some rows: how often the clone was seen (once, few, many), or a class if it is expanded.

TRBV6-2/TRBV6-3,TRBJ1-1,few,TRBD1,CASSLQGGREAFF,TGTGCCAGCAGTCTACAGGGGGGAAGGGAAGCTTTCTTT
TRBV20-1,TRBJ1-4,NA,TRBD1,CSAKPRGRRLFF,TGCAGTGCTAAACCCAGGGGGCGCAGACTGTTTTTT
TRBV6-2/TRBV6-3,TRBJ1-1,many,NA,CASSYRDTEAFF,TGTGCCAGCAGCTACAGGGACACTGAAGCTTTCTTT
TRBV11-2,TRBJ1-1,NA,TRBD1,CASSLEIRTGLSSEAFF,TGTGCCAGCAGCTTAGAAATCAGGACAGGTCTTAGCTCTGAAGCTTTCTTT
TRBV5-1,TRBJ2-2,NA,TRBD2,CASSLATSGVGELFF,TGCGCCAGCAGCTTGGCCACTAGCGGGGTCGGGGAGCTGTTTTTT
TRBV4-2,TRBJ2-1,many,NA,CASSQPFAIPSGQNSNEQFF,TGTGCCAGCAGCCAACCCTTCGCGATCCCCTCGGGACAAAATTCCAATGAGCAGTTCTTC
TRBV9,TRBJ2-1,NA,NA,CASSRDLPSYNEQFF,TGTGCCAGCAGCAGGGACCTCCCTTCCTACAATGAGCAGTTCTTC
TRBV5-1,TRBJ2-7,many,NA,CASSPGPQGLEQYF,TGCGCCAGCAGCCCGGGACCCCAAGGCCTGGAGCAGTACTTC
TRBV5-1,TRBJ2-3,NA,TRBD2,CASSYLAGGVSDTQYF,TGCGCCAGCAGCTACTTAGCGGGAGGGGTTTCAGATACGCAGTATTTT
TRBV12-3/TRBV12-4,TRBJ2-2,NA,TRBD1,CATDPGQGLNTGELFF,TGTGCCACAGACCCGGGACAGGGTCTGAACACCGGGGAGCTGTTTTTT
TRBV7-2,TRBJ1-2,many,NA,CASSPRRGTYYGYTF,TGTGCCAGCAGCCCCAGGAGGGGGACCTACTATGGCTACACCTTC
TRBV27,TRBJ2-1,few,NA,CASSPRGAGQFF,TGTGCCAGCAGTCCGAGGGGGGCTGGGCAGTTCTTC
TRBV5-1,TRBJ2-7,few,NA,CASSKGDTEVNEQYF,TGCGCCAGCAGCAAAGGAGACACCGAAGTCAACGAGCAGTACTTC
TRBV7-2,TRBJ2-1,NA,TRBD2,CASSYVAGRSYNEQFF,TGTGCCAGCAGCTATGTAGCGGGACGCTCCTACAATGAGCAGTTCTTC
TRBV7-2,TRBJ1-1,few,NA,CASRRGGGLDEAFF,TGTGCCAGCAGGCGTGGTGGAGGTTTGGATGAAGCTTTCTTT
TRBV7-9,TRBJ1-1,many,NA,CASSFAVPGLKNTEAFF,TGTGCCAGCAGCTTTGCCGTTCCGGGACTGAAGAACACTGAAGCTTTCTTT
TRBV6-2/TRBV6-3,TRBJ1-1,NA,NA,CASSYSSYTEAFF,TGTGCCAGCAGTTACTCGTCATACACTGAAGCTTTCTTT
TRBV5-1,TRBJ2-1,few,TRBD1,CASSLGGTEFF,TGCGCCAGCAGCTTGGGAGGGACAGAGTTCTTC
TRBV5-1,TRBJ1-2,many,NA,CASSLEGSDYGYTF,TGCGCCAGCAGCTTGGAGGGATCGGACTATGGCTACACCTTC
TRBV7-2,TRBJ2-5,few,NA,CASSLNKETQYF,TGTGCCAGCAGCTTAAATAAAGAGACCCAGTACTTC
TRBV29-1,TRBJ1-2,NA,NA,CSVETTGYTF,TGCAGCGTTGAGACAACTGGCTACACCTTC
TRBV4-3,TRBJ1-1,NA,NA,CASSQEGGRLILYTEAFF,TGCGCCAGCAGCCAAGAAGGCGGCAGGCTAATTCTGTACACTGAAGCTTTCTTT
TRBV10-3,TRBJ1-3,few,NA,CAIKAGDSGNTIYF,TGTGCCATCAAGGCGGGAGACTCTGGAAACACCATATATTTT
TRBV4-3,TRBJ1-1,NA,NA,CASSQEAAWDTEAFF,TGCGCCAGCAGCCAAGAAGCGGCATGGGACACTGAAGCTTTCTTT
TRBV5-1,TRBJ2-7,few,TRBD1,CASSVDRVGEQYF,TGCGCCAGCAGCGTCGACAGGGTGGGCGAGCAGTACTTC
TRBV20-1,TRBJ2-1,many,NA,CSARRSAYNEQFF,TGCAGTGCGAGGCGGTCCGCCTACAATGAGCAGTTCTTC
TRBV20-1,TRBJ2-5,NA,NA,CSAREGGEETQYF,TGCAGTGCTCGAGAGGGGGGTGAGGAGACCCAGTACTTC
TRBV5-1,TRBJ2-5,few,TRBD2,CASSTRTSGSGETQYF,TGCGCCAGCAGCACAAGGACTAGCGGGAGTGGGGAGACCCAGTACTTC
TRBV20-1,TRBJ2-6,NA,NA,CSANNPRISGANVLTF,TGCAGTGCTAACAACCCACGTATTTCTGGGGCCAACGTCCTGACTTTC
TRBV20-1,TRBJ2-5,NA,TRBD2,CSGPDKAGVGETQYF,TGCAGTGGGCCGGACAAGGCGGGGGTCGGGGAGACCCAGTACTTC
TRBV20-1,TRBJ2-7,many,TRBD1,CSAYYRGSEQYF,TGCAGTGCGTATTACAGGGGTAGCGAGCAGTACTTC
TRBV20-1,TRBJ2-7,few,TRBD1,CSALPGTGVDEQYF,TGCAGTGCCTTGCCCGGGACAGGGGTGGACGAGCAGTACTTC
TRBV7-2,TRBJ2-7,many,NA,CASSLVGADYEQYF,TGTGCCAGCAGCTTAGTGGGGGCAGACTACGAGCAGTACTTC
TRBV7-2,TRBJ2-6,NA,NA,CASSLNNVLTF,TGTGCCAGCAGCCTCAATAACGTCCTGACTTTC
TRBV29-1,TRBJ2-2,many,NA,CSVVENTGELFF,TGCAGCGTGGTAGAGAACACCGGGGAGCTGTTTTTT
TRBV12-3/TRBV12-4,TRBJ2-7,many,TRBD1,CASRPPRDRGPYEQYF,TGTGCCAGCAGACCCCCTCGGGACAGGGGGCCCTACGAGCAGTACTTC
TRBV7-2,TRBJ1-1,NA,NA,CASRGSLAVRSEAFF,TGTGCCAGCAGAGGGTCCTTAGCAGTACGCTCTGAAGCTTTCTTT
TRBV4-2,TRBJ2-4,once,NA,CASSQDMGKNIQYF,TGTGCCAGCAGCCAAGATATGGGCAAAAACATTCAGTACTTC
TRBV5-1,TRBJ2-7,NA,NA,CASSLSQLGDEQYF,TGCGCCAGCAGCTTGAGCCAACTAGGCGACGAGCAGTACTTC
TRBV9,TRBJ2-5,few,TRBD2,CASSVSTSGWETQYF,TGTGCCAGCAGCGTTTCGACTAGCGGGTGGGAGACCCAGTACTTC
TRBV28,TRBJ2-7,few,NA,CASTPGPVENYEQYF,TGTGCCAGCACACCGGGCCCCGTGGAGAATTACGAGCAGTACTTC
TRBV20-1,TRBJ2-1,few,NA,CSASRSGPDSEQFF,TGCAGTGCTAGCCGGTCGGGACCGGACTCTGAGCAGTTCTTC
TRBV6-5,TRBJ1-4,NA,NA,CASSYSAGAHEKLFF,TGTGCCAGCAGTTACTCGGCAGGGGCCCATGAAAAACTGTTTTTT
TRBV10-3,TRBJ2-7,NA,TRBD1,CAISRTGGIYEQYF,TGTGCCATCAGTCGGACAGGGGGCATCTACGAGCAGTACTTC
TRBV29-1,TRBJ1-2,few,NA,CSVGSFGRTANYGYTF,TGCAGCGTTGGGTCGTTCGGGCGTACAGCTAACTATGGCTACACCTTC
TRBV2,TRBJ2-7,NA,TRBD1,CASRQGAFEQYF,TGTGCCAGCAGACAGGGGGCCTTCGAGCAGTACTTC
TRBV7-2,TRBJ2-7,NA,NA,CASSYNAPSGEQYF,TGTGCCAGCAGCTACAACGCTCCGTCCGGCGAGCAGTACTTC
TRBV4-3,TRBJ2-3,few,NA,CASSQGGRERTDTQYF,TGCGCCAGCAGCCAAGGAGGCCGGGAACGCACAGATACGCAGTATTTT
TRBV29-1,TRBJ2-7,NA,TRBD1,CSGGQGGSEQYF,TGCAGCGGGGGACAGGGGGGTAGCGAGCAGTACTTC
TRBV12-3/TRBV12-4,TRBJ2-5,NA,TRBD2,CASSLDAQREETQYF,TGTGCCAGCAGTTTAGATGCGCAGCGGGAGGAGACCCAGTACTTC
TRBV12-3/TRBV12-4,TRBJ2-2,many,NA,CASSLVHTGELFF,TGTGCCAGCAGTCTCGTCCACACCGGGGAGCTGTTTTTT
TRBV29-1,TRBJ2-7,NA,NA,CSVPKASGRAYGEQYF,TGCAGCGTCCCAAAGGCATCTGGCAGGGCCTATGGAGAGCAGTACTTC
TRBV29-1,TRBJ1-1,many,NA,CSVSQGYDTEAFF,TGCAGCGTGTCACAGGGATACGACACTGAAGCTTTCTTT
TRBV11-2,TRBJ2-7,few,TRBD2,CASSTRGTSGRAYEQYF,TGTGCCAGCAGCACCAGAGGGACTAGCGGGAGAGCCTACGAGCAGTACTTC
TRBV11-2,TRBJ2-2,few,TRBD1,CASRLHRGDTGELFF,TGTGCCAGCAGACTCCACAGGGGTGACACCGGGGAGCTGTTTTTT